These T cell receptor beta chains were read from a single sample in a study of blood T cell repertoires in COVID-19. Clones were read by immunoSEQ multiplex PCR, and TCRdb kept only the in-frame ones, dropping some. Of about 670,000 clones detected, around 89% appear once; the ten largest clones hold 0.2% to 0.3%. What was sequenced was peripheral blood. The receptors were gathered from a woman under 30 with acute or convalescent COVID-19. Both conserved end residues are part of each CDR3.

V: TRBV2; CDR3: CASSARTGNHPAGNTIYF
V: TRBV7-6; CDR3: CASSNPWTGSTDTQYF
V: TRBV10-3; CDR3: CAISDQGSNTEAFF
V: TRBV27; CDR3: CASRDHGTGNYGYTF
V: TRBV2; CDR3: CASSETGEVAEAFF
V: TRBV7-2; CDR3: CASSPGQGHEYGYTF
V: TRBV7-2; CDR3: CASSLAGGTEETQYF
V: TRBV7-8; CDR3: CASSLATAYSNQPQHF
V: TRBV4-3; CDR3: CASSQDPQAYGYTF
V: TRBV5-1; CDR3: CASSFDRGPYEQYF
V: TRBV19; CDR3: CASSMQFLNGYTF
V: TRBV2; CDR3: CAWDWRNTEAFF
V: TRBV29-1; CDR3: CSVVGGPATYEQYF
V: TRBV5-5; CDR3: CASSPKDSRLMNTEAFF
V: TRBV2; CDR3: CASTLTTNYGYTF
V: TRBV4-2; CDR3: CASSQDAGEKLFF
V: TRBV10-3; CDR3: CAIRGDRDSYEQYF
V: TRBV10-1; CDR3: CASSESAGSPPDTQYF
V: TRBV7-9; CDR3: CASSLNPRQSPDTEAFF
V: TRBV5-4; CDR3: CASSLQQGVDYGYTF
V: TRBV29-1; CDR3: CSVRTGGSEQYF
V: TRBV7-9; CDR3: CASSLDSYNEQFF
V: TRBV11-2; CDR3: CASSLGRGGGELFF
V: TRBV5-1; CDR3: CASSVRGLGDTQYF
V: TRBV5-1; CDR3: CASSTDRVKEKLFF
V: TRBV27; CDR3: CASSLYRGNTEAFF
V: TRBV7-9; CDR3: CASSPGTPRRDTEAFF
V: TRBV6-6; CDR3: CASEGQGIEAFF
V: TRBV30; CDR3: CAWSLWTGSSPLHF
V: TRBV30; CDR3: CAWITSGSSSYGYTF
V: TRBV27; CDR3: CASSDSGLSTDTQYF
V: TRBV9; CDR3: CASSVASGMNTEAFF